The rows below give T cell receptor beta chains drawn from one sample of a study of cytomegalovirus exposure and HLA in healthy donors. Method: immunoSEQ multiplex PCR; TCRdb's copy keeps in-frame clones and lacks some. The data show 90,000 to 130,000 clones, around 83% seen once. Sequenced: PBMCs. These receptor sequences come from an older woman in good health and CMV-seropositive. Each CDR3 is given with its conserved first and last residue. The D gene is left open where the match is weak. Some rows mark clone size as missing; the rest say once, few, many or name a class of expanded clone.

>TRBV27|NA|NA|TRBJ1-2
CASSRIGGIANYGYTF
TGTGCCAGCAGCAGAATCGGGGGAATCGCTAACTATGGCTACACCTTC
>TRBV5-1|TRBD2|NA|TRBJ2-1
CASSRNLAAGSTPSSYNEQFF
TGCGCCAGCAGCCGAAACCTGGCAGCGGGATCCACCCCGAGCTCCTACAATGAGCAGTTCTTC
>TRBV7-9|NA|NA|TRBJ2-1
CASSFKEGGYNEQFF
TGTGCCAGCAGCTTTAAGGAGGGTGGTTACAATGAGCAGTTCTTC
>TRBV18|NA|NA|TRBJ1-1
CASSPVDTEAFF
TGTGCCAGCTCACCAGTAGACACTGAAGCTTTCTTT
>TRBV28|NA|NA|TRBJ1-2
CATADTTTVRYTF
TGTGCCACCGCGGACACGACGACTGTACGCTACACCTTC
>TRBV7-2|TRBD2|NA|TRBJ2-7
CASSPGLAAYEQYF
TGTGCCAGCAGCCCGGGACTAGCGGCATACGAGCAGTACTTC
>TRBV4-2|NA|NA|TRBJ2-6
CASSQDHQVSGANVLTF
TGTGCCAGCAGCCAAGATCATCAGGTCTCTGGGGCCAACGTCCTGACTTTC
>TRBV7-9|TRBD2|NA|TRBJ2-7
CASSPGLAIAYEQYF
TGTGCCAGCAGCCCCGGACTAGCCATCGCCTACGAGCAGTACTTC
>TRBV7-9|TRBD2|NA|TRBJ2-1
CASSPSGRAANEQFF
TGTGCCAGCAGCCCTAGCGGGAGGGCCGCCAATGAGCAGTTCTTC
>TRBV4-1|NA|once|TRBJ2-7
CASSHRIQGYEQYF
TGCGCCAGCAGCCACCGTATACAGGGCTACGAGCAGTACTTC
>TRBV5-1|TRBD2|NA|TRBJ2-1
CASSYKLSGTSGNNEQFF
TGCGCCAGCAGCTATAAATTATCCGGGACTAGCGGTAACAATGAGCAGTTCTTC
>TRBV9|TRBD1|NA|TRBJ2-1
CASSVEDRYNEQFF
TGTGCCAGCAGCGTAGAGGACAGGTACAATGAGCAGTTCTTC
>TRBV7-2|TRBD1|NA|TRBJ2-4
CASSLGQGVGNIQYF
TGTGCCAGCAGCTTGGGGCAGGGGGTCGGGAACATTCAGTACTTC
>TRBV7-9|TRBD1|few|TRBJ1-1
CASSAQGDTEAFF
TGTGCCAGCAGCGCGCAGGGGGACACTGAAGCTTTCTTT
>TRBV7-9|NA|NA|TRBJ2-1
CASSFPTNEQFF
TGTGCCAGCAGCTTTCCTACCAATGAGCAGTTCTTC
>TRBV4-2|TRBD2|NA|TRBJ2-1
CASSQVRTSGIYEQFF
TGTGCCAGCAGCCAAGTCCGGACTAGCGGGATCTATGAGCAGTTCTTC